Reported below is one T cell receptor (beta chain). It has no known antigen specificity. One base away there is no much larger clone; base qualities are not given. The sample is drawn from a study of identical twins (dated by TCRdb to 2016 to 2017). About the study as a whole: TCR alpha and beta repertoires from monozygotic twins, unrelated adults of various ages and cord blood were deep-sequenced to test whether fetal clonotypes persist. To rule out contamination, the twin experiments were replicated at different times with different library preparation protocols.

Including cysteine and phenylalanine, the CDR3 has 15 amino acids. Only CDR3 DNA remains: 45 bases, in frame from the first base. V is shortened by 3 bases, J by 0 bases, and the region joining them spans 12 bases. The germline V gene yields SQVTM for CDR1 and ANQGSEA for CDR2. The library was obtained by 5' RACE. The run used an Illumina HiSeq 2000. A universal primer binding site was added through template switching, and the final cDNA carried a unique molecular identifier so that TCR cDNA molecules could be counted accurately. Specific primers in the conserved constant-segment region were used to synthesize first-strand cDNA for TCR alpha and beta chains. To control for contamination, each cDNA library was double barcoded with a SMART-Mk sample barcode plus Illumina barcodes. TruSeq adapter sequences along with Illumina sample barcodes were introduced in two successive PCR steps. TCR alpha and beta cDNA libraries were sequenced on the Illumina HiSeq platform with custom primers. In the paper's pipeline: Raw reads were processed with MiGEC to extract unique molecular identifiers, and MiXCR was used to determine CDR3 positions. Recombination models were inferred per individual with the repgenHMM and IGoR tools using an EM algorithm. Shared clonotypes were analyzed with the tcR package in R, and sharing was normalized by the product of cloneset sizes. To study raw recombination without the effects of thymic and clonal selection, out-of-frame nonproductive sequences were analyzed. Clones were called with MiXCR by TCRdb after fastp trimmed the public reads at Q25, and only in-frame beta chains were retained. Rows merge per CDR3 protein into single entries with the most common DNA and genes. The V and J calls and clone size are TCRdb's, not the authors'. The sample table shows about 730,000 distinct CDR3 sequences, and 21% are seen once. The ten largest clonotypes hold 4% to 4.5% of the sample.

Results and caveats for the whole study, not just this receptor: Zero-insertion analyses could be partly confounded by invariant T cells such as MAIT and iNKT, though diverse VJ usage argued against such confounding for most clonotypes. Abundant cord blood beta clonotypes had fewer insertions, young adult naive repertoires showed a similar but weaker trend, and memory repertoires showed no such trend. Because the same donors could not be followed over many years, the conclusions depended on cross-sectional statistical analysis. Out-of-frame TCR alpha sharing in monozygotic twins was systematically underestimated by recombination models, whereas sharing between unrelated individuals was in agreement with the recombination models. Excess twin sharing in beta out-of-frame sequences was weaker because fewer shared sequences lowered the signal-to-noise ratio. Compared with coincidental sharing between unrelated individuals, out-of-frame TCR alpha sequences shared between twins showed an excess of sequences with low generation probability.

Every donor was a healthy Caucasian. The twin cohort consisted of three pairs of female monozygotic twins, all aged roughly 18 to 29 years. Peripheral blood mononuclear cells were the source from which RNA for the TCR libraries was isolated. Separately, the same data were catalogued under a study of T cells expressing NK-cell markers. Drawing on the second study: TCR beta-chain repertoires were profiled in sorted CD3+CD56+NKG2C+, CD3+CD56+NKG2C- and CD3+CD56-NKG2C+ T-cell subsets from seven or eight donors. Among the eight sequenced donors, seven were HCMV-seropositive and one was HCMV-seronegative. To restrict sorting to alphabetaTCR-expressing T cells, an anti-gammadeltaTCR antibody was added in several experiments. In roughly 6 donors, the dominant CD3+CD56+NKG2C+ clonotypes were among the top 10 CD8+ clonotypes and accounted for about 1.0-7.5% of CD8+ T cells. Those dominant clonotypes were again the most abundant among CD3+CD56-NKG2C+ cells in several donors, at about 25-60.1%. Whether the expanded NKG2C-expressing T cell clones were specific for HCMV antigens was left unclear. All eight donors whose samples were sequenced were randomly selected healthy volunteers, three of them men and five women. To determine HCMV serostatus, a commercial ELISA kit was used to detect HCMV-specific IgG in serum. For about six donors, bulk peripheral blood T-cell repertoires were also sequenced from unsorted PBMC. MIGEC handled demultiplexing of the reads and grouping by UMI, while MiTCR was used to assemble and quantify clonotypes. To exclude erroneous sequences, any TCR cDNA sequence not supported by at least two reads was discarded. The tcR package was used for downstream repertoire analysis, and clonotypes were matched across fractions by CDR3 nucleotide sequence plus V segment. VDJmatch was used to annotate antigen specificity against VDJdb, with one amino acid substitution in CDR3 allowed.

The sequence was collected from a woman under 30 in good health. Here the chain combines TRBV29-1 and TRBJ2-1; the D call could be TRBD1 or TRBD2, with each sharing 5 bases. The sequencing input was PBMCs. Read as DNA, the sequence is TGCAGCGTTGATGACGGGGCGAGCTCCTACAATGAGCAGTTCTTC. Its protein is CSVDDGASSYNEQFF.